This is a list of T cell receptor beta chains from one sample in a study of CD8 T cells in ankylosing spondylitis. MiXCR, run by TCRdb on the 5' RACE reads, gives a single entry per CDR3 protein. Here the sample spans under 150,000 distinct CDR3 sequences, 7% to 10% being singletons. The sequenced material came from blood, either unsorted or a sorted T cell fraction (not recorded which). The receptors were sampled from a male donor with ankylosing spondylitis or in good health (not recorded which). Each CDR3 is given with its conserved first and last residue. A D gene is named only where the DNA matches it firmly. Size tells how often a clone was seen (once, few, many) or the class of an expanded clone, and some rows leave it out.

v_gene,j_gene,abundance,d_gene,CDR3aa,CDR3nt
TRBV6-1,TRBJ2-7,many,TRBD1,CASTPPGQGPGQYF,TGTGCCAGCACCCCACCGGGACAGGGTCCGGGGCAGTACTTC
TRBV29-1,TRBJ2-1,few,TRBD1,CSVGEGASYNEQFF,TGCAGCGTTGGAGAGGGGGCGTCCTACAATGAGCAGTTCTTC
TRBV5-5,TRBJ1-5,many,.,CASSINRVNQPQHF,TGTGCCAGCAGCATAAACAGGGTGAATCAGCCCCAGCATTTT
TRBV7-2,TRBJ2-2,many,TRBD2,CASSRRAGEAGELFF,TGTGCCAGCAGCCGAAGGGCGGGAGAAGCCGGGGAGCTGTTTTTT
TRBV10-3,TRBJ2-7,many,.,CAISLREDEQYF,TGTGCCATCAGTTTGAGGGAAGACGAGCAGTACTTC
TRBV29-1,TRBJ2-5,.,.,CSWEPALGETQYF,TGCAGCTGGGAGCCAGCTCTAGGAGAGACCCAGTACTTC
TRBV20-1,TRBJ2-1,many,TRBD2,CSEKRTSGSSEQFF,TGCAGTGAGAAGAGGACTAGCGGGAGTTCTGAGCAGTTCTTC
TRBV12-3/TRBV12-4,TRBJ2-3,few,.,CASSLAPEEAWRSTDTQYF,TGTGCCAGCAGTTTAGCGCCTGAGGAGGCGTGGAGGAGCACAGATACGCAGTATTTT
TRBV29-1,TRBJ2-1,few,TRBD2,CSVEDRGTSRGNEQFF,TGCAGCGTTGAAGATCGGGGGACTAGTAGGGGAAATGAGCAGTTCTTC
TRBV4-1,TRBJ2-1,.,.,CASSGRRQENNEQFF,TGCGCCAGCAGCGGCCGAAGACAGGAAAACAATGAGCAGTTCTTC
TRBV11-3,TRBJ1-1,many,.,CASSLVSSRRTLTTEAFF,TGTGCCAGCAGCTTAGTGTCGTCTCGTAGGACTTTGACCACTGAAGCTTTCTTT
TRBV7-2,TRBJ1-1,.,.,CASSPRSEAFF,TGTGCCAGCAGCCCTCGTTCCGAAGCTTTCTTT
TRBV12-3/TRBV12-4,TRBJ2-1,.,TRBD2,CASRRPGTSGDNEQFF,TGTGCCAGCCGTCGCCCTGGGACTAGCGGGGACAATGAGCAGTTCTTC
TRBV20-1,TRBJ2-5,few,TRBD2,CSARAGGAGAGETQYF,TGCAGTGCTAGAGCCGGTGGAGCGGGAGCCGGAGAGACCCAGTACTTC
TRBV5-1,TRBJ2-5,.,.,CASSLLALTSETQYF,TGCGCCAGCAGCTTGCTTGCCCTTACAAGCGAGACCCAGTACTTC
TRBV24-1,TRBJ2-1,.,.,CATSDKSGSSYNEQFF,TGTGCCACCAGTGATAAAAGCGGAAGCTCCTACAATGAGCAGTTCTTC
TRBV5-5,TRBJ2-5,many,.,CASSWTVQETQYF,TGTGCCAGCAGCTGGACAGTTCAAGAGACCCAGTACTTC
TRBV7-3,TRBJ2-1,many,TRBD2,CASSLYSGSSYNEQFF,TGTGCCAGCAGCTTATACAGCGGGAGCTCCTACAATGAGCAGTTCTTC
TRBV5-1,TRBJ2-5,many,.,CASSYGEDLYF,TGCGCCAGCAGCTATGGTGAAGATTTATACTTC
TRBV20-1,TRBJ1-4,many,.,CSARQPVLGNEKLFF,TGCAGTGCTAGACAGCCGGTTTTGGGAAATGAAAAACTGTTTTTT
TRBV11-2,TRBJ2-1,many,.,CASSLGPMQFF,TGTGCCAGCAGCTTAGGTCCCATGCAGTTCTTC
TRBV20-1,TRBJ1-2,few,.,CSASTGKGYTF,TGCAGTGCTAGCACAGGGAAGGGCTACACCTTC
TRBV4-3,TRBJ2-5,.,.,CASSQDYLAEGPIGTQYF,TGCGCCAGCAGCCAAGATTATCTGGCGGAGGGCCCCATAGGGACCCAGTACTTC